A single sample is the source of the 21 T cell receptor beta chains below, sequenced in a study of cytomegalovirus exposure and HLA in healthy donors. PCR used 60 Vbeta primers and 13 Jbeta primers. Clones were read by immunoSEQ multiplex PCR, and TCRdb kept only the in-frame ones, dropping some. The data contain a few hundred thousand clones, about 83% of them singletons. The sample consisted of PBMCs. These receptors originate from a woman between 40 and 50 years old in good health and CMV-seropositive.

The genes are TRBV5-6 and TRBJ1-1, with 7 bases lining up with TRBD1. The CDR3 contains 15 residues. Germline CDR1 is SGHDT and CDR2 is YYEEEE. Trimming cost V 1 base and J 2 bases; bases outside gene matches: 5. CDR3 DNA sequence: TGTGCCAGCAGCTTGACTAACAGGGGAAACACTGAAGCTTTCTTT. Protein: CASSLTNRGNTEAFF.

The chain is built from TRBV5-4 and TRBJ2-7; TRBD2 aligns across 10 bases. This CDR3 is 14 amino acids long. Germline CDR1 is SGHNT and CDR2 is YYREEE (reference sequence). V trimming: 4 bases; J trimming: 3 bases; junction bases outside the gene matches: 4. This CDR3 is CASSLGLANYEQYF. As DNA, the CDR3 is TGTGCCAGCAGCCTGGGACTAGCGAACTACGAGCAGTACTTC. Together with reference TRBV5-4 and TRBJ2-7, the CDR3 gives the full variable domain: ETGVTQSPTHLIKTRGQQVTLRCSSQSGHNTVSWYQQALGQGPQFIFQYYREEENGRGNFPPRFSGLQFPNYSSELNVNALELDDSALYLCASSLGLANYEQYFGPGTRLTVT.

The chain joins TRBV9 to TRBJ1-2, with D hard to call. V was cut by 0 bases and J by 2 bases, with 11 bases left in between. CDR1 and CDR2 (germline): SGDLS, YYNGEE. The length of the CDR3 is 15 residues. The CDR3 sequence is CASSVGGRSNYGYTF. Here the CDR3 DNA reads TGTGCCAGCAGCGTAGGTGGCAGATCAAACTATGGCTACACCTTC.

The chain uses TRBV18 and TRBJ1-1; D might be TRBD1 (5 bases). Germline CDR1 reads KGHSH; CDR2 reads LQKENI. Trimming left V 4 bases short and J 2 bases short, with 11 bases between. The CDR3 covers 14 residues. CDR3 region: CASSRQTANTEAFF. In DNA form, the CDR3 reads TGTGCCAGCTCACGTCAGACAGCTAACACTGAAGCTTTCTTT.

This clone appeared once. Distinct nucleotide sequences in the sample also encode this CDR3. The chain uses TRBV5-1 and TRBJ1-1; TRBD1 matches at 7 bases. The V and J ends lost 2 bases and 4 bases, in that order; junction bases with no gene match: 5. This CDR3 spans 14 amino acids. CDR1 and CDR2 (germline): SGHRS, YFSETQ. CDR3 region: CASSLGDRGTEAFF. DNA of the CDR3: TGCGCCAGCAGCTTAGGGGACAGAGGCACTGAAGCTTTCTTT.

The chain is built from TRBV2 and TRBJ2-7; D is uncertain. With 7 bases removed from V and 2 bases from J, the gap between germline ends came to 9 bases. The CDR3 length is 12 residues. Per the germline V gene, CDR1 is SNHLY and CDR2 is FYNNEI. CDR3 sequence reads: CASTPVPYEQYF. CDR3 bases: TGTGCCAGCACTCCGGTCCCCTACGAGCAGTACTTC.

The V gene is TRBV28, the J gene TRBJ2-7; 9 nucleotides align to TRBD2. Trimming cost V 2 bases and J 2 bases; bases outside gene matches: 4. There are 15 residues in the CDR3. CDR1 MDHEN and CDR2 SYDVKM come from the germline V gene. The CDR3 loop is CASSLGGRAPYEQYF. DNA of the CDR3: TGTGCCAGCAGTTTAGGCGGGAGGGCCCCCTACGAGCAGTACTTC.

Regarding this clone: A read error may account for a junction end that differs from germline. The gene calls are TRBV7-9 and TRBJ1-2, with 11 bases that match TRBD1. Germline values: CDR1 SEHNR, CDR2 FQNEAQ (reference sequence). There are 16 residues in the CDR3. CDR3 loop: CSSSTSGTGGPYGYTF. The CDR3 nucleotides are TGTTCCAGCAGCACCTCCGGGACAGGGGGTCCCTATGGCTACACCTTC.

The CDR3 DNA reads TGTGCCAGCAGGCAACAGGGGACCTACGAGCAGTACTTC. This gives the protein CASRQQGTYEQYF. The rearrangement uses TRBV27 and TRBJ2-7; 7 nucleotides line up with TRBD1. V was pared by 6 bases and J by 2 bases, with 4 bases of the junction left unmatched. The CDR3 contains 13 residues. Germline CDR1 reads MNHEY; CDR2 reads SMNVEV (reference sequence).

The chain is built from TRBV4-1 and TRBJ1-1, with D perhaps TRBD1 (5 bases). The V and J ends lost 4 bases and 5 bases respectively, with 14 bases between them. CDR3 length: 14 residues. The V gene's germline CDR1 is MGHRA and CDR2 YSYEKL. In DNA form, the CDR3 reads TGCGCCAGCAGCCCTACCGGGACTGAGACTGAAGCTTTCTTT. Translating gives CASSPTGTETEAFF.

This chain joins TRBV28 and TRBJ2-7; the match to TRBD2 covers 7 bases. The CDR3 runs 14 residues. J was trimmed by 0 bases and V by 7 bases; bases with no gene match: 6. CDR1 and CDR2 (germline): MDHEN, SYDVKM. CDR3 sequence (DNA): TGTGCCAGCACCACTAGCGCCCCCTCCTACGAGCAGTACTTC. Its translation: CASTTSAPSYEQYF. Full variable domain (missing parts from reference TRBV28 and TRBJ2-7): DVKVTQSSRYLVKRTGEKVFLECVQDMDHENMFWYRQDPGLGLRLIYFSYDVKMKEKGDIPEGYSVSREKKERFSLILESASTNQTSMYLCASTTSAPSYEQYFGPGTRLTVT.

This rearrangement joins TRBV5-5 to TRBJ2-7; the D gene is possibly TRBD2 (6 bases). Germline V gene sequence: CDR1 SGHKS, CDR2 YYEKEE (reference sequence). The length of the CDR3 is 13 residues. Trimming stripped 9 bases from V and 7 bases from J, with 20 bases between. The CDR3 sequence is CATASGDGGEQYF. CDR3 DNA: TGTGCCACCGCTTCGGGGGATGGGGGGGAGCAGTACTTC.

This sequence joins TRBV27 and TRBJ2-5; TRBD2 aligns across 11 bases. The J call may be wrong; the DNA end is better matched by TRBJ2-7. The CDR3 has 14 residues. Germline V CDR1 and CDR2: MNHEY, SMNVEV (reference sequence). The CDR3 DNA sequence: TGTGCCAGCAGTTCGACTAGCGGGATCTACGAGCAGTACTTC. This encodes CASSSTSGIYEQYF.

The CDR3 protein is CASSRGGEEKLFF. In nucleotides, the CDR3 is TGTGCCAGTAGTAGAGGGGGCGAGGAAAAACTGTTTTTT. The chain joins TRBV19 to TRBJ1-4; 7 nucleotides agree with TRBD1. Trimming removed 4 bases from V and 8 bases from J; junction bases left unmatched: 4. The CDR3 consists of 13 residues. Per germline, CDR1 LNHDA and CDR2 SQIVND (reference sequence).

This clone turned up a few times. The chain joins TRBV4-3 to TRBJ2-6; D is undetermined. CDR1 is LGHNA and CDR2 is YSLEER in the germline V gene. V lost 1 base to trimming and J lost 1 base, with 8 bases between them. The CDR3 covers 16 residues. The DNA of the CDR3 is TGCGCCAGCAGCCAAGCCGCGGAGTCTGGGGCCAACGTCCTGACTTTC. Its translation: CASSQAAESGANVLTF.

The table lists this clone with a few counts. The gene calls are TRBV6-5 and TRBJ1-1; possibly TRBD1 for D (6 bases). The CDR3 has 15 residues. Trimming shortened V by 0 bases and J by 6 bases, and 14 bases separated the two germline ends. CDR1 and CDR2 from the germline V gene are MNHEY and SVGAGI. The CDR3 DNA follows: TGTGCCAGCAGTTACTCAACCACAGGGACCTCTGAAGCTTTCTTT. It yields the protein CASSYSTTGTSEAFF.

The CDR3 loop reads CASSEGRSNEKLFF. The CDR3 bases are TGTGCCAGCAGTGAAGGTCGGAGCAATGAAAAACTGTTTTTT. The chain is built from TRBV2 and TRBJ1-4; D gene unclear. Germline CDR1 is SNHLY and CDR2 is FYNNEI. This CDR3 comprises 14 residues. Trimming shortened V by 1 base and J by 5 bases, and 8 bases separated the two germline ends.

V and J are TRBV4-2 and TRBJ1-3; 7 nucleotides agree with TRBD1. The CDR3 loop spans 16 amino acids. Germline loops: CDR1 LGHNA, CDR2 YNFKEQ. After removal of 0 bases from V and 1 base from J, the junction contained 3 bases not matched to a gene. CDR3 region: CASSQDTGASGNTIYF. The DNA of the CDR3 is TGTGCCAGCAGCCAAGATACAGGGGCATCTGGAAACACCATATATTTT.

The chain combines TRBV28 with TRBJ2-1, with TRBD2 identical over 12 bases. This CDR3 comprises 15 residues. Per the germline V gene, CDR1 is MDHEN and CDR2 is SYDVKM. V shed 3 bases and J 9 bases; nucleotides not matched to a gene: 6. The CDR3 here is CASSLSSGRASEQFF. The DNA of the CDR3 is TGTGCCAGCAGTTTGTCTAGCGGGAGGGCATCTGAGCAGTTCTTC. Combining the CDR3 with reference TRBV28 and TRBJ2-1 gives the whole variable domain DVKVTQSSRYLVKRTGEKVFLECVQDMDHENMFWYRQDPGLGLRLIYFSYDVKMKEKGDIPEGYSVSREKKERFSLILESASTNQTSMYLCASSLSSGRASEQFFGPGTRLTVL.

The chain is built from TRBV7-9 and TRBJ2-7; D unresolved. The CDR3 extends over 12 amino acids. The germline CDR1 and CDR2 sequences are SEHNR and FQNEAQ (reference sequence). V was pared by 0 bases and J by 4 bases, with 4 bases between. The CDR3 here is CASSLAEYEQYF. Here the CDR3 DNA reads TGTGCCAGCAGCTTAGCGGAGTACGAGCAGTACTTC.

The rearrangement links TRBV5-1 to TRBJ2-1; TRBD2 matches 7 bases. Germline CDR1 SGHRS, CDR2 YFSETQ. V lost 6 bases and J lost 0; bases outside the gene matches: 3. The CDR3 length is 14 residues. CDR3 amino acids: CASTRLASYNEQFF. DNA of the CDR3: TGCGCCAGCACCCGACTAGCCTCCTACAATGAGCAGTTCTTC.